This T cell receptor beta chain derives from a study of sequential checkpoint blockade in melanoma. Background on the study: First-line arms were nivolumab then ipilimumab, or the reverse, randomized 1:1.

Assay: immunoSEQ multiplex PCR; the TCRdb copy retains only in-frame clones and omits some. The top ten hold around 10% of the sample, which has about 10,000 clones, less than 30% seen once. This clone was found a few times. One end of the junction varies from germline; a read error may be responsible. Germline values: CDR1 SGHVS, CDR2 FNYEAQ. The CDR3 loop spans 15 amino acids. The treatment here: randomized to nivolumab then ipilimumab (arm A) or the reverse (arm B). The genes are TRBV7-6 and TRBJ2-5, with 7 bases matching TRBD2. Sequencing used tumor tissue (inferred from file names), obtained from a patient given nivolumab and ipilimumab in sequence. The clonotype was recovered from a human donor with melanoma. The CDR3 is CASSFGSGGQETQYF. CDR3 in DNA: TGTGCTAGCAGCTTTGGGTCGGGGGGCCAAGAGACCCAGTACTTC.